This T cell receptor (beta chain) was captured by sequencing in a study of blood T cell repertoires in COVID-19. Overall study: The samples span acute and convalescent COVID-19 from the United States, Italy and Spain. T cells, B-cell-depleted T cells, or PBMCs provided the cDNA or gDNA that served as material.

Original data processing: Estimation of nucleated cell counts was performed using reference gene primer amplification. Profiled with immunoSEQ multiplex PCR; TCRdb holds only in-frame clones, not every one. V, J and clone size derive from that table, while D and trimming were established from the DNA sequence. Found here are some 250,000 clones, roughly 90% of them singletons; the top ten hold around 6.9%. J was trimmed by 7 bases and V by 7 bases; bases with no gene match: 9. Germline values: CDR1 SNHLY, CDR2 FYNNEI. This CDR3 comprises 13 residues. The TCR was taken from a man in his sixties who had recovered from COVID-19. The chain combines TRBV2 with TRBJ1-1, with 7 positions matching TRBD1. Sequenced input: peripheral blood. The CDR3 loop reads CASKTTGVGEAFF. The CDR3 DNA follows: TGTGCCAGCAAGACAACAGGGGTCGGTGAAGCTTTCTTT.